This T cell receptor beta chain is drawn from a study of cytomegalovirus exposure and HLA in healthy donors. Study outcomes and limitations: Among the most significant clusters, several appeared linked to common viral pathogens in a later analysis. A highly shared variant cluster was judged a likely technical artifact.

It was with 60 Vbeta and 13 Jbeta primers that the PCR ran. Measured with immunoSEQ multiplex PCR; TCRdb has only the in-frame clones, and not every one. The sample holds around 99,000 clones; just under 70% are singletons and the top ten take 5.4%. Germline V gene lookup returns CDR1 SGHAT and CDR2 FQNNGV. This CDR3 spans 14 amino acids. Trimming pared 1 base from V and 3 bases from J, leaving 6 bases between. This clone has a handful of counts. Its specificity is not known. This chain connects TRBV11-2 to TRBJ1-4; D gene uncertain. Sequenced: PBMCs. This receptor was identified in a woman in her 70s in good health and CMV-seropositive. This CDR3 reads CASSLGRPNEKLFF. The CDR3 DNA sequence: TGTGCCAGCAGCTTAGGGAGACCTAATGAAAAACTGTTTTTT.